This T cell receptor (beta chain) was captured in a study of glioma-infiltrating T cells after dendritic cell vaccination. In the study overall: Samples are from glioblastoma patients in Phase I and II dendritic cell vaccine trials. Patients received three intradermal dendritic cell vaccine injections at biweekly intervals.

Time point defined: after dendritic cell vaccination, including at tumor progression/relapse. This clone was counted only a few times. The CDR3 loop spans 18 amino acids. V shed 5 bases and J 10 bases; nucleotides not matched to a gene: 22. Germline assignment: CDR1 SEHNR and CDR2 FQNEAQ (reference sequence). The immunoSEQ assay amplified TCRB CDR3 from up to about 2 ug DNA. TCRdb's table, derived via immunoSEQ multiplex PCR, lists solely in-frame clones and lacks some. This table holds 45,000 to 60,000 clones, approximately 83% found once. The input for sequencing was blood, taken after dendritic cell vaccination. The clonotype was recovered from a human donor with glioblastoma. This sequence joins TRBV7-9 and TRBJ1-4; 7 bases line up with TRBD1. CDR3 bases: TGTGCCAGCAGCCCCAGGGGGTCAGCGGCACCACCGAGGGGAAAACTGTTTTTT. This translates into CASSPRGSAAPPRGKLFF.